This section outlines one TCR beta chain sequence together with its context. The data were taken from a study of cytomegalovirus exposure and HLA in healthy donors. With 3 bases removed from V and 3 bases from J, the gap between germline ends came to 21 bases. The CDR3 loop spans 18 amino acids. Germline lookup yields CDR1 SGDLS and CDR2 YYNGEE. Amplification used 60 Vbeta primers and 13 Jbeta primers. Here immunoSEQ multiplex PCR was the method, and the copy in TCRdb shows in-frame clones only, minus some. This table has about 190,000 clones, around 86% appearing once. Sequenced sample: PBMCs. The chain carries TRBV9 and TRBJ2-2; D is perhaps TRBD1 (5 bases). The TCR originated in a woman aged 18 to 35 in good health and CMV-seronegative. The CDR3 is CASSGLALGQSYTGELFF. The CDR3 DNA is TGTGCCAGCAGCGGACTCGCCCTGGGGCAGTCGTACACCGGGGAGCTGTTTTTT.